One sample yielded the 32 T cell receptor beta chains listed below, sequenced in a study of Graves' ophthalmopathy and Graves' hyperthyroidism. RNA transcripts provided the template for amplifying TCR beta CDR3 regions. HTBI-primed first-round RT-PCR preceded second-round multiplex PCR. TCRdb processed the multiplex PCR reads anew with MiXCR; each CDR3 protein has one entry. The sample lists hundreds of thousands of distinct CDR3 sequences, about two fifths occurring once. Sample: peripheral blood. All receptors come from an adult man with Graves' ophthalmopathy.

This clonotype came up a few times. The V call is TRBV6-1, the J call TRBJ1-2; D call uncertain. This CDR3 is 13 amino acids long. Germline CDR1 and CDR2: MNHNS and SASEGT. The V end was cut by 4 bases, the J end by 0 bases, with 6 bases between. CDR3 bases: TGTGCCAGCAGTGTGACCTCTAACTATGGCTACACCTTC. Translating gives CASSVTSNYGYTF.

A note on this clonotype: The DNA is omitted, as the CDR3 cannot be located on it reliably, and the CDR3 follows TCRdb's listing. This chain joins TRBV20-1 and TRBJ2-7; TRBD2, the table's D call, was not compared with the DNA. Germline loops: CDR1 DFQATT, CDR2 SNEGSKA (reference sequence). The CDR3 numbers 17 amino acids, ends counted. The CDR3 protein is CSARDSEEVGYTFGQYF.

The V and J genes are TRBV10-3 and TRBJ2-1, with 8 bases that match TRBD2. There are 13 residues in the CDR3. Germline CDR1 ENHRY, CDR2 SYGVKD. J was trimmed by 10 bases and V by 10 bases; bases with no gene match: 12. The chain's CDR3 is CATQGREEGEQFF. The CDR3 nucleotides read TGTGCCACCCAAGGGCGGGAGGAGGGGGAGCAGTTCTTC.

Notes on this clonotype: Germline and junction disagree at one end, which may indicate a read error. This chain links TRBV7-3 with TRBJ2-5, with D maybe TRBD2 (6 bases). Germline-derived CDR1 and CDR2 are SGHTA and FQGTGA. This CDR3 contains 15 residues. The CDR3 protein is CASSPTGVKQEAQYF. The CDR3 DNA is TGTGCCAGCAGCCCAACGGGAGTAAAACAAGAGGCCCAGTACTTC. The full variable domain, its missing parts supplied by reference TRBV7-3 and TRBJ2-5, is GAGVSQTPSNKVTEKGKYVELRCDPISGHTALYWYRQSLGQGPEFLIYFQGTGAADDSGLPNDRFFAVRPEGSVSTLKIQRTERGDSAVYLCASSPTGVKQEAQYFGPGTRLLVL.

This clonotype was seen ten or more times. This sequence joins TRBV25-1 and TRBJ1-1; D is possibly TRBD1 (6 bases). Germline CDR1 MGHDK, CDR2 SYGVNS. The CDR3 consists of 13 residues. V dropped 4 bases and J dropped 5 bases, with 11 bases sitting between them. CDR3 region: CASSGAGETEAFF. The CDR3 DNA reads TGTGCCAGCAGTGGAGCAGGGGAGACTGAAGCTTTCTTT.

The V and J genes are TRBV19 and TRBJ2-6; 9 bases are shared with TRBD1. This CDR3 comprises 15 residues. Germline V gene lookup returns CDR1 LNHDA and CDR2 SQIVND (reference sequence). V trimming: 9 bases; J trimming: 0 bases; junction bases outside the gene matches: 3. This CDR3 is CASRTGASGANVLTF. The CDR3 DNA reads TGTGCCAGCAGGACAGGGGCCTCTGGGGCCAACGTCCTGACTTTC.

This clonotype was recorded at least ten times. CDR3 DNA: TGCAGCGCCCCGGCCCAAGATACTGAAGCTTTCTTT. Protein product: CSAPAQDTEAFF. V and J are TRBV29-1 and TRBJ1-1; no clear D gene. The germline CDR1 and CDR2 sequences are SQVTM and ANQGSEA. The CDR3 totals 12 residues. Trimming removed 7 bases from V and 5 bases from J, with 14 bases in between.

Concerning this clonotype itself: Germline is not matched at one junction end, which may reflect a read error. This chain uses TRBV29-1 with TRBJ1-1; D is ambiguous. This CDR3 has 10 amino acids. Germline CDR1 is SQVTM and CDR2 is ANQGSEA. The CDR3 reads CSVNGGEAFF. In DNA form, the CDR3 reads TGCAGCGTTAACGGCGGTGAAGCTTTCTTC.

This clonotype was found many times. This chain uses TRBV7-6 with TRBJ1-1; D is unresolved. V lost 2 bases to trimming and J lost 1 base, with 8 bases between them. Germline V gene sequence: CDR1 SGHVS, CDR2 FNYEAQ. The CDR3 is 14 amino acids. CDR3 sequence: CASSLFRGNTEAFF. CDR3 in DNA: TGTGCCAGCAGCTTATTCCGGGGGAACACTGAAGCTTTCTTT.

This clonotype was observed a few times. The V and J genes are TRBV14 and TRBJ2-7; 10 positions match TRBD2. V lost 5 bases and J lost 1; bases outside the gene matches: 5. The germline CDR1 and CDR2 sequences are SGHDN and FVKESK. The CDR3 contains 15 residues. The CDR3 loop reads CASSRGLAESYEQYF. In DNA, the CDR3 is TGTGCCAGCAGCAGAGGACTAGCGGAATCCTACGAGCAGTACTTC.

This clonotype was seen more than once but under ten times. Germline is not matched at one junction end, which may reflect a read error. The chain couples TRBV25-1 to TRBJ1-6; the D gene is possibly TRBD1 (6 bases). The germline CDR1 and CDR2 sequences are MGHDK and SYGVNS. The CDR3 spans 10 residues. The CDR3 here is CASSESDRPF. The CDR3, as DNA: TGTGCCAGCAGTGAATCCGACAGGCCCTTT.

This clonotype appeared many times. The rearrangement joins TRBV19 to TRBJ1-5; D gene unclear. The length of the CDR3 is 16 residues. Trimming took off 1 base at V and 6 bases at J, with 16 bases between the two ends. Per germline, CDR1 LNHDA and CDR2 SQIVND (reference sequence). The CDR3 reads CASSIAQAHPIQPQHF. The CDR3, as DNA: TGTGCCAGTAGTATAGCGCAGGCCCACCCTATTCAGCCCCAGCATTTT. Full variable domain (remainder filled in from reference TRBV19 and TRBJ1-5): DGGITQSPKYLFRKEGQNVTLSCEQNLNHDAMYWYRQDPGQGLRLIYYSQIVNDFQKGDIAEGYSVSREKKESFPLTVTSAQKNPTAFYLCASSIAQAHPIQPQHFGDGTRLSIL.

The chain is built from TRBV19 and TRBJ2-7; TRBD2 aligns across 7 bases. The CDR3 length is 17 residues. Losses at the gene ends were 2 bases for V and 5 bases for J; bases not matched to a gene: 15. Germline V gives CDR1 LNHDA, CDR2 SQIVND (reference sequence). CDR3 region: CASSINQAGEPEDEQYF. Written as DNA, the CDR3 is TGTGCCAGTAGTATAAATCAGGCGGGGGAGCCGGAGGACGAGCAGTACTTC. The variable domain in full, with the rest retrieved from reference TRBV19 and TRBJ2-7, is DGGITQSPKYLFRKEGQNVTLSCEQNLNHDAMYWYRQDPGQGLRLIYYSQIVNDFQKGDIAEGYSVSREKKESFPLTVTSAQKNPTAFYLCASSINQAGEPEDEQYFGPGTRLTVT.

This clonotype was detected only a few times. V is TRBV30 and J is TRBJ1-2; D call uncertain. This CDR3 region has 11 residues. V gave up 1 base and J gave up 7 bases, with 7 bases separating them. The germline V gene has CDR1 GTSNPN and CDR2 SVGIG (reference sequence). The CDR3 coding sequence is TGTGCCTGGAGTGGACCCGGTGGCTACACCTTC. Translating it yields CAWSGPGGYTF.

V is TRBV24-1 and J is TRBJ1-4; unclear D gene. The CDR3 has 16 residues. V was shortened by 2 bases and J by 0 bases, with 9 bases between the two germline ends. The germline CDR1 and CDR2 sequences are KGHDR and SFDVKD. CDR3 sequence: CATSDYTGTTNEKLFF. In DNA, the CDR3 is TGTGCCACCAGTGATTACACCGGGACAACTAATGAAAAACTGTTTTTT.

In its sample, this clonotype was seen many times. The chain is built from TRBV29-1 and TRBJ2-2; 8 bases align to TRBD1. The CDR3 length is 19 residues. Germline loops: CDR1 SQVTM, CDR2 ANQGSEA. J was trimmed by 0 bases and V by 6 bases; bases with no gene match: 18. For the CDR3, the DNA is TGCAGCGTGGCCGGATTTACCCGGGACAGGTCAACGAACACCGGGGAGCTGTTTTTT. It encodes CSVAGFTRDRSTNTGELFF.

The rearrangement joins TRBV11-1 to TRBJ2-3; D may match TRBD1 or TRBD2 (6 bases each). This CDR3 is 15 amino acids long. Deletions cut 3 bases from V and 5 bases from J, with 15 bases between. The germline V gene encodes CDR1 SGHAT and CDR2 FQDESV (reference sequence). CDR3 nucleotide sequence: TGTGCCAGCAGCTTTTCGGGGGCCAAGGGAGATACGCAGTATTTT. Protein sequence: CASSFSGAKGDTQYF. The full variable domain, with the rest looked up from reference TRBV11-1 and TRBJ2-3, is EAEVAQSPRYKITEKSQAVAFWCDPISGHATLYWYRQILGQGPELLVQFQDESVVDDSQLPKDRFSAERLKGVDSTLKIQPAELGDSAMYLCASSFSGAKGDTQYFGPGTRLTVL.

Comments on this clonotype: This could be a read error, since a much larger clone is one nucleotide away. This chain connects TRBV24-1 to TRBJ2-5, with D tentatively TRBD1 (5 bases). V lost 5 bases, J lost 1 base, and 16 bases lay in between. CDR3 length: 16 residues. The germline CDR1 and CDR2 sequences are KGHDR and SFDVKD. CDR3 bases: TGTGCCACCAGTGGTGGGGCAGGGTGGTTCCAAGAGACCCAGTACTTC. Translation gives CATSGGAGWFQETQYF.

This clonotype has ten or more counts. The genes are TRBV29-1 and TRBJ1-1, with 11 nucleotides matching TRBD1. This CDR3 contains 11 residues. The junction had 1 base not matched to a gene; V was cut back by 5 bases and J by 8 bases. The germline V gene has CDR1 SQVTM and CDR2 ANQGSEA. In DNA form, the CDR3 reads TGCAGCGTTCGGACAGGGGGCGAAGCTTTCTTT. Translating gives CSVRTGGEAFF.

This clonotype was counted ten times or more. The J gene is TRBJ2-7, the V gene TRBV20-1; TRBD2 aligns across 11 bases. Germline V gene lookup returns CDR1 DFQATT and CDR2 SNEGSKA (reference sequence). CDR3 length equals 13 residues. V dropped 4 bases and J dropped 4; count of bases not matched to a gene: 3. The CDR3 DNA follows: TGCAGTGCTAAGGGACTAGCGGAGTACGAGCAGTACTTC. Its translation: CSAKGLAEYEQYF.

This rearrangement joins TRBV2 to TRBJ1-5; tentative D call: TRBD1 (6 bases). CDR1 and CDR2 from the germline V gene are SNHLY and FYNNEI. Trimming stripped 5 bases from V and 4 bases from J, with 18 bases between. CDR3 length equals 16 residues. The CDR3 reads CASSSTRGPLNQPQHF. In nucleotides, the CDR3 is TGTGCCAGCAGTTCAACCAGGGGTCCCTTGAATCAGCCCCAGCATTTT.

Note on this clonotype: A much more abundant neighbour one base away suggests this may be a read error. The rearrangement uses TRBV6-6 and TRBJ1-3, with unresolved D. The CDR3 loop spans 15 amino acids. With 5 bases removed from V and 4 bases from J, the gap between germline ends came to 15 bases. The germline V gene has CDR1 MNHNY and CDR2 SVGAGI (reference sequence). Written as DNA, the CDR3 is TGTGCCAGCAGTGAGGCACAAGGTCTCGGAAACACCATATATTTT. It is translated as CASSEAQGLGNTIYF.

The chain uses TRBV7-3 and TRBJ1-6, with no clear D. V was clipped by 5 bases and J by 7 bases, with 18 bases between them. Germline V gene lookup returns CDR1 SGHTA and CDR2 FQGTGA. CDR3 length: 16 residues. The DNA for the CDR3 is TGTGCCAGCAGCAGCCAAGTCGTCAGTCCCAATTCACCCCTCCACTTT. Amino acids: CASSSQVVSPNSPLHF.

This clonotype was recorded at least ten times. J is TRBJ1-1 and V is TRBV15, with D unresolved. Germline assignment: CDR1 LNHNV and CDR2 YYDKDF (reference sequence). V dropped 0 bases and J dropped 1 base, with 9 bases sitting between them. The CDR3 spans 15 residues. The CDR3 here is CATSREGSANTEAFF. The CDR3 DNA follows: TGTGCCACCAGCAGAGAAGGGTCGGCGAACACTGAAGCTTTCTTT.

The CDR3 spells CSVRLSGANVLTF. In DNA, the CDR3 is TGCAGCGTGCGACTCTCTGGGGCCAACGTCCTGACTTTC. This chain links TRBV29-1 with TRBJ2-6, with D unclear. The CDR3 consists of 13 residues. Germline lookup yields CDR1 SQVTM and CDR2 ANQGSEA. V gave up 6 bases and J gave up 0 bases, with 6 bases separating them.

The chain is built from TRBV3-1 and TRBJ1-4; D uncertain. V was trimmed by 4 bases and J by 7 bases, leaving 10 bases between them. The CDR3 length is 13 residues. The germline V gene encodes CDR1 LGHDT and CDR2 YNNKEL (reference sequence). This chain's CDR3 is CASSPAPSEKLFF. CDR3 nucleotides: TGTGCCAGCAGCCCGGCCCCCAGTGAAAAACTGTTTTTT.

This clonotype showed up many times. CDR3 amino acids: CSVVAGGAETQYF. The CDR3 DNA is TGCAGCGTTGTAGCGGGAGGAGCGGAGACCCAGTACTTC. This chain connects TRBV29-1 to TRBJ2-5; 10 bases fit TRBD2. CDR1 and CDR2 (germline): SQVTM, ANQGSEA. The CDR3 contains 13 residues. Germline trimming cut 4 bases from V and 5 bases from J; bases unmatched to any gene: 4.

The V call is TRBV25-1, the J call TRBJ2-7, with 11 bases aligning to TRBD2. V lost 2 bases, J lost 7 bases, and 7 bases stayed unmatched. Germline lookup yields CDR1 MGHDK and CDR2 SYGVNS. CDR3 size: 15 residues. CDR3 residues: CASSERVAGGGEQYF. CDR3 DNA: TGTGCCAGCAGTGAACGGGTAGCGGGGGGGGGTGAGCAGTACTTC.

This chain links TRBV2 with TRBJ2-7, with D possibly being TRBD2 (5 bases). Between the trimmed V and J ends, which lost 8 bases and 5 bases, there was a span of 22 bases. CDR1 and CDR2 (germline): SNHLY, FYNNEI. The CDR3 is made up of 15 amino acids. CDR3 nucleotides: TGTGCCAGCTCACCAGTCGGGGTTCTTAGCAACGAGCAGTACTTC. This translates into CASSPVGVLSNEQYF.

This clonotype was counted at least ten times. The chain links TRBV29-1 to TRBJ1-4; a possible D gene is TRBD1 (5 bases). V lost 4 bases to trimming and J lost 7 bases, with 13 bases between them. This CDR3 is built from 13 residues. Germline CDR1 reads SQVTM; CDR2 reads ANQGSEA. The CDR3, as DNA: TGCAGCGTTGGGGGCACCTTGGGTGAAAAACTGTTTTTT. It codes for CSVGGTLGEKLFF.

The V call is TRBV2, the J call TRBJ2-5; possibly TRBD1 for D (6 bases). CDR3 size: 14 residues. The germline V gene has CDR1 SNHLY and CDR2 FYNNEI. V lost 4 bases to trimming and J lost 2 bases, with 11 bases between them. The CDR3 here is CASSVNRAQETQYF. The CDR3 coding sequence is TGTGCCAGCAGTGTAAACAGGGCGCAAGAGACCCAGTACTTC.

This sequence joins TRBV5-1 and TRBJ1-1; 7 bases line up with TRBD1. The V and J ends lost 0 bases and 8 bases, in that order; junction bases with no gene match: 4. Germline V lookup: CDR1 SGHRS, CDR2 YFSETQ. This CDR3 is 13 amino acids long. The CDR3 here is CASSLELDREAFF. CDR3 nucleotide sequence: TGCGCCAGCAGCTTGGAATTGGACAGGGAAGCTTTCTTT.